This TCR beta chain was retrieved from a study of beta chain features in type 1 diabetes. This clone occurred a few times. Its matching antigen is unknown. The isolated RNA, all of it, was reverse transcribed, so expressed TCRB transcripts were what got sequenced. Clones were sequenced by immunoSEQ multiplex PCR, and TCRdb holds only the in-frame ones, with some missing. The sample carries around 310,000 clones, roughly 9.6% recorded once. V lost 0 bases, J lost 0 bases, and 9 bases lay in between. The CDR3 totals 15 residues. Germline values: CDR1 SGHNT, CDR2 YYREEE (reference sequence). The authors sorted CD4+ naive, central memory, regulatory and stem cell-like memory cells via CD45RO/CCR7/CD25/CD127/CD95/CD27. General observations from the study: Possibly, sequencing cDNA over-represented cells that had high TCR expression levels. A pattern of fewer insertions and more deletions at VDJ junctions was seen in type 1 diabetes patients. Whatever favoring of shorter templates PCR might show would apply equally to patients and controls.

The sequenced material came from naive CD4+ T cells from blood. The clonotype was recovered from a woman younger than 45 in good health. The rearrangement joins TRBV5-4 to TRBJ1-2; no reliable D call. CDR3 sequence reads: CASSLAVGPNYGYTF. In nucleotides, the CDR3 is TGTGCCAGCAGCTTGGCTGTCGGTCCTAACTATGGCTACACCTTC.